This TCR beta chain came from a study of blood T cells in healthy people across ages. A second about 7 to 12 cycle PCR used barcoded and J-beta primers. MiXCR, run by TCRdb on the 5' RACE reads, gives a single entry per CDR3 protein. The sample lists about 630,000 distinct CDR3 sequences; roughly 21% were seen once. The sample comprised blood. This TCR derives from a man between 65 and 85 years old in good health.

The CDR3 sequence is CSVQGEAFF. The CDR3 DNA is TGCAGCGTTCAGGGGGAAGCTTTCTTT. The gene calls are TRBV29-1 and TRBJ1-1; perhaps TRBD1 as D (6 bases). V lost 5 bases, J lost 8 bases, and 6 bases lay in between. This CDR3 contains 9 residues. The germline gives CDR1 SQVTM, CDR2 ANQGSEA. The whole variable domain, filled in from reference TRBV29-1 and TRBJ1-1, reads SAVISQKPSRDICQRGTSLTIQCQVDSQVTMMFWYRQQPGQSLTLIATANQGSEATYESGFVIDKFPISRPNLTFSTLTVSNMSPEDSSIYLCSVQGEAFFGQGTRLTVV.